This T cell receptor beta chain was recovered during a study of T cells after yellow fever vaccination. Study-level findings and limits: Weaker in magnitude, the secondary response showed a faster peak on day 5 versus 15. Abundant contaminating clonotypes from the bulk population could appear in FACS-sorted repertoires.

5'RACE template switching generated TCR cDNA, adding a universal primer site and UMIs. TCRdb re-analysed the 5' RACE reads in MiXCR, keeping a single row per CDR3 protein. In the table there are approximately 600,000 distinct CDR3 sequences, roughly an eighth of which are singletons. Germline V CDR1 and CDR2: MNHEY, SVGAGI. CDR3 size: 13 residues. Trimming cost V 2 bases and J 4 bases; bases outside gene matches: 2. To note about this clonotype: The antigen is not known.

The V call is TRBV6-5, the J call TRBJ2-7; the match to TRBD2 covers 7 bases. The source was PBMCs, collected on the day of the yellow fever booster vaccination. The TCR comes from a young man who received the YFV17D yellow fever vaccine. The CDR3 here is CASSYGRVYEQYF. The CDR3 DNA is TGTGCCAGCAGTTACGGGAGGGTTTACGAGCAGTACTTC.